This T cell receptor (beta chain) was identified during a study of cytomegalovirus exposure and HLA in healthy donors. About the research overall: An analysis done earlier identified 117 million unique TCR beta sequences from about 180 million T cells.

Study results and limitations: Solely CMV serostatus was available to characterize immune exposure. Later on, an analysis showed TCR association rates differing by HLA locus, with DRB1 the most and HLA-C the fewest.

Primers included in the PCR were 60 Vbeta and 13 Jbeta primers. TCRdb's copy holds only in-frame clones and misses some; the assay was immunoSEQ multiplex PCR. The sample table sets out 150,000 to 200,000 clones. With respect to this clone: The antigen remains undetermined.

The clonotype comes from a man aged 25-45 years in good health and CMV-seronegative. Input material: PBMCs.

CDR3 DNA sequence: TGTGCCAGCAGCACTATAGTAGTAACTGAAGCTTTCTTT. Protein: CASSTIVVTEAFF. The chain couples TRBV28 to TRBJ1-1; D remains ambiguous. Germline V gene data show CDR1 as MDHEN and CDR2 as SYDVKM. Trimming pared 6 bases from V and 5 bases from J, leaving 13 bases between. This CDR3 spans 13 amino acids.